This T cell receptor (beta chain) was sequenced in a study of CD8 T cells in ankylosing spondylitis. Library preparation for TCR beta used quantitative 5'-RACE with molecular barcodes. MiXCR, run by TCRdb on the 5' RACE reads, gives a single entry per CDR3 protein. The sample holds 800,000 to 900,000 distinct CDR3 sequences; 10% to 15% are singletons and the top ten take 0.51%. Whole-study results and caveats: A TCR beta motif of roughly eight highly homologous variants seemed to mark ankylosing spondylitis blood. Some of the motif variants had earlier been found in reactive arthritis patients' fluid and blood. As for the disease-linked clones, they showed a CD8+ phenotype and occurred at relatively low frequencies in peripheral blood. Researchers reportedly found disease-linked clones significantly enriched in matched ankylosing spondylitis synovial fluid.

Germline V gives CDR1 MNHEY, CDR2 SVGEGT. V lost 4 bases and J 9 bases, leaving 19 bases between the germline ends. This CDR3 is built from 16 residues. This clonotype occurred a few times. Its antigen is unidentified. Material for sequencing was blood, either unsorted or a sorted T cell fraction (not recorded which). The V gene is TRBV6-2 or TRBV6-3, the J gene TRBJ1-6, with unresolved D. The receptor was derived from a male donor with ankylosing spondylitis. The CDR3, as DNA: TGTGCCAGCAGTTCCCGTCGAGGGAAGGGTGGTTCACCCCTCCACTTT. Translation gives CASSSRRGKGGSPLHF.